This TCR beta chain was sequenced for a study of T cell repertoires in cytomegalovirus infection. Turning to the study itself: CMV epitopes that were recently identified and HLA-C-restricted were used alongside well-studied HLA-B-restricted ones.

The J segment lost 3 bases and the V segment lost 3 bases, leaving 7 bases of the junction unmatched. The CDR3 extends over 15 amino acids. The germline V gene encodes CDR1 LGHNT and CDR2 FRNRAP. Via MiXCR, TCRdb re-called the reads, giving one row per CDR3 protein. The data hold about 770,000 distinct CDR3 sequences, with just under 30% observed a single time. As concerns this clonotype: The antigen is not known.

This receptor was identified in a human donor in good health (CMV status not recorded). Some clones in this sample may be carry-over from other donors' samples. Sequenced material: cultured CD8+ T cells from PBMCs, taken from culture after CMV antigen stimulation. The V call is TRBV12-5, the J call TRBJ1-1, with 7 bases aligning to TRBD1. In DNA form, the CDR3 reads TGTGCTAGTGGTTTTGCCGGGACAGAAGACACTGAAGCTTTCTTT. Protein sequence: CASGFAGTEDTEAFF.